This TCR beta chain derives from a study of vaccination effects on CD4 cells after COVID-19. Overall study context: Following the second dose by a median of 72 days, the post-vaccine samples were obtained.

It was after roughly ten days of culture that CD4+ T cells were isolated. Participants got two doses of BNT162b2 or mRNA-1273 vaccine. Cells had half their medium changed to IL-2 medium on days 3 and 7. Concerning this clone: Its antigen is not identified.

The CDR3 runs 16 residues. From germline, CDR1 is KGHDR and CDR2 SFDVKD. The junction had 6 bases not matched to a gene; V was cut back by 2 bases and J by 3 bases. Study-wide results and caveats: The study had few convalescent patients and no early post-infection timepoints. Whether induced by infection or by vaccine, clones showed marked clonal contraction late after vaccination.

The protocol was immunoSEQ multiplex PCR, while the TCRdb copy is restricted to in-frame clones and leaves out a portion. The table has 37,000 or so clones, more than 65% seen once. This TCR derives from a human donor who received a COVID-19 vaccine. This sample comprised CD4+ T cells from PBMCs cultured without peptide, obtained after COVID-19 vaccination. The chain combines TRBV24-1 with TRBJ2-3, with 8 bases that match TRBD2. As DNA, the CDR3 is TGTGCCACCAGTGATTCCCACCGGGGGGGTACAGATACGCAGTATTTT. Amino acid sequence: CATSDSHRGGTDTQYF.